The source of this T cell receptor (beta chain) is a study of identical twins. The CDR3 runs 13 residues. The V and J ends lost 3 bases and 4 bases respectively, with 10 bases between them. CDR1 LGHNA and CDR2 YNFKEQ come from the germline V gene. One entry per CDR3 protein, called by TCRdb with MiXCR from the 5' RACE reads. The sample has under 300,000 distinct CDR3 sequences, over 9.5% seen once; the top ten hold 3.5% to 5%. The same sample was also used in a study of yellow fever vaccine responses in identical twins. As reported in that work: Among the twins, the vaccine T cell response reportedly seemed partly convergent and partly personalized.

The rearrangement uses TRBV4-2 and TRBJ2-7; D might be TRBD1 (5 bases). The TCR comes from a woman aged 18-30 years in good health. Sequencing input: memory (CD45RO+) T cells sorted from blood. CDR3 sequence: CASSHARDYEQYF. CDR3 DNA: TGTGCCAGCAGCCACGCCAGGGATTACGAGCAGTACTTC.